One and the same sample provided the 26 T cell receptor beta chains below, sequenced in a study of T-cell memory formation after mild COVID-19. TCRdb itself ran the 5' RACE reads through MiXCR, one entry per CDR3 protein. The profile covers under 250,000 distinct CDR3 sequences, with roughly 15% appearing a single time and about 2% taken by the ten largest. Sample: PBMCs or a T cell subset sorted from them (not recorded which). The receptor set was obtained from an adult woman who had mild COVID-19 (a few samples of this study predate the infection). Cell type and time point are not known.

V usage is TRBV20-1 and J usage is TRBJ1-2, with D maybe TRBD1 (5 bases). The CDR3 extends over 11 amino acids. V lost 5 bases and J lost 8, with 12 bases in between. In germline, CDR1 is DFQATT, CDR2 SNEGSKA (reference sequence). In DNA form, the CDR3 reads TGCAGTGCTGACGGGACTTGGGGCTACACCTTC. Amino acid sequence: CSADGTWGYTF.

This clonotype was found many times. The CDR3 DNA reads TGTGCCAGCAGCCCGGACAGGGTGTACGAGCAGTACTTC. Protein sequence: CASSPDRVYEQYF. The chain combines TRBV7-8 with TRBJ2-7; 8 bases match TRBD1. The germline V gene encodes CDR1 SGHVS and CDR2 FQNEAQ. With 5 bases clipped from V and 4 bases from J, the junction kept 4 bases outside the gene matches. The CDR3 contains 13 residues.

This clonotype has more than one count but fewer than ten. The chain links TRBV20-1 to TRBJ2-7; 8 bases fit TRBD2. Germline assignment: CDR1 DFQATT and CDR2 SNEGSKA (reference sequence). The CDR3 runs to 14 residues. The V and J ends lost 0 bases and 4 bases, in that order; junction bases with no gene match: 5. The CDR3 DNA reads TGCAGTGCTAGAGATCAAAGCGGGAGATACGAGCAGTACTTC. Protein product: CSARDQSGRYEQYF.

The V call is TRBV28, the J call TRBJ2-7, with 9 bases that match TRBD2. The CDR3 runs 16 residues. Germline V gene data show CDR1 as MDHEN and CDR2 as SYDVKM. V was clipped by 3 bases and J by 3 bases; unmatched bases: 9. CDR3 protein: CASSFSLAGLHYEQYF. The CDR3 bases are TGTGCCAGCAGTTTCTCCCTAGCGGGACTCCACTACGAGCAGTACTTC.

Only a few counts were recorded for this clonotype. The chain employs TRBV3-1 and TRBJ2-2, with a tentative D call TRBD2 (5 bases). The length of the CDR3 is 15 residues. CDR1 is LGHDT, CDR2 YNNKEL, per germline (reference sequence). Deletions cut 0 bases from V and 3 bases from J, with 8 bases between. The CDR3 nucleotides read TGTGCCAGCAGCCAAGAGGAGCGGTACACCGGGGAGCTGTTTTTT. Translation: CASSQEERYTGELFF. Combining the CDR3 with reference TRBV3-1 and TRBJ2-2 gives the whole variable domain DTAVSQTPKYLVTQMGNDKSIKCEQNLGHDTMYWYKQDSKKFLKIMFSYNNKELIINETVPNRFSPKSPDKAHLNLHINSLELGDSAVYFCASSQEERYTGELFFGEGSRLTVL.

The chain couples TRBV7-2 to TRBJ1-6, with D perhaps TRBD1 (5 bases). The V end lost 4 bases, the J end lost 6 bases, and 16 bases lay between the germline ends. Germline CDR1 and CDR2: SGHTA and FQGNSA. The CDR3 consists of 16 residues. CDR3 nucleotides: TGTGCCAGCAGCTCCCGGTTTGACAGCTTTAATTCACCCCTCCACTTT. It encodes CASSSRFDSFNSPLHF.

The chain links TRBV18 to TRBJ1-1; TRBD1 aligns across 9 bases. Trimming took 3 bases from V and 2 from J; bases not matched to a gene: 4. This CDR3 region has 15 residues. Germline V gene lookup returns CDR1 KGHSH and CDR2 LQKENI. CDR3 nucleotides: TGTGCCAGCTCACCCGGGACAGGGCTTAACACTGAAGCTTTCTTT. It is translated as CASSPGTGLNTEAFF.

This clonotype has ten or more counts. The CDR3, as DNA: TGTGCCAGCAGCGCGGGACTAGCGGGAGGTTGGTCCTACAATGAGCAGTTCTTC. Its translation: CASSAGLAGGWSYNEQFF. The V gene is TRBV7-2, the J gene TRBJ2-1, with 15 bases identical to TRBD2. Germline loops: CDR1 SGHTA, CDR2 FQGNSA. The trim removed 5 bases at V and 1 base at J, leaving 6 bases unmatched. The CDR3 is made up of 18 amino acids.

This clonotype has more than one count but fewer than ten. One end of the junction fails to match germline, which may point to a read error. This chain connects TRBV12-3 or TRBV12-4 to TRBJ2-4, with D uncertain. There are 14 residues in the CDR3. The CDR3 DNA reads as TGTGCCAGCAGCTTAGATAGCCCGTCGAACATTCAGTACTTC. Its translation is CASSLDSPSNIQYF.

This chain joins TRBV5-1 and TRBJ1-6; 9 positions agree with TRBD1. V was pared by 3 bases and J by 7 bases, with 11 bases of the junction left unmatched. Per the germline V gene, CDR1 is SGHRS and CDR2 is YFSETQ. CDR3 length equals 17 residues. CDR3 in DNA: TGCGCCAGCAGCTCGGGACAGGGCAAGGCGAGAAATTCACCCCTCCACTTT. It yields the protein CASSSGQGKARNSPLHF.

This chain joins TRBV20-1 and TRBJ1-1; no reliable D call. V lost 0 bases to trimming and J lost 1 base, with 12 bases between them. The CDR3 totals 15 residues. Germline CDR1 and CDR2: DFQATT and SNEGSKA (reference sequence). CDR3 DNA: TGCAGTGCTAGAGAACAAGGTCGCGGGAACACTGAAGCTTTCTTT. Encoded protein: CSAREQGRGNTEAFF.

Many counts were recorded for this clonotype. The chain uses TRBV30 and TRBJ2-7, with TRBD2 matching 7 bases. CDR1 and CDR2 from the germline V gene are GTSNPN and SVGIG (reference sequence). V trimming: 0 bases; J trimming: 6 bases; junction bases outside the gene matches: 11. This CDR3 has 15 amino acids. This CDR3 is CAWSVLASGPSEQYF. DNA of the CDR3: TGTGCCTGGAGTGTACTGGCTAGCGGACCTAGCGAGCAGTACTTC.

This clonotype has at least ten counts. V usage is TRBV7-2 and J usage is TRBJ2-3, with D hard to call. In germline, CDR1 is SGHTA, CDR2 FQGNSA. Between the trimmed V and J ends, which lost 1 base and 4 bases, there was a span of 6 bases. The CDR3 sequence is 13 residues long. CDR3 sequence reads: CASSLGFSDTQYF. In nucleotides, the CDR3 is TGTGCCAGCAGCTTAGGGTTCTCAGATACGCAGTATTTT.

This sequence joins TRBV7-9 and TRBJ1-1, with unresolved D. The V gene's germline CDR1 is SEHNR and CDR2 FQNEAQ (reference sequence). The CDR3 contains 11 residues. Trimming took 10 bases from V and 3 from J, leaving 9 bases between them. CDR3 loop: CATRQDTEAFF. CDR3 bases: TGTGCCACCCGCCAGGACACTGAAGCTTTCTTT.

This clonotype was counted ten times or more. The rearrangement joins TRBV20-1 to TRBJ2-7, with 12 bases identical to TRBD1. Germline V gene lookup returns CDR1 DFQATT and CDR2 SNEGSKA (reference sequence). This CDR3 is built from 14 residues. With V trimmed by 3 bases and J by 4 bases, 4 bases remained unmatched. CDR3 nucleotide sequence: TGCAGTGCTAGGGGGGGACAGGGGGCGTACGAGCAGTACTTC. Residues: CSARGGQGAYEQYF.

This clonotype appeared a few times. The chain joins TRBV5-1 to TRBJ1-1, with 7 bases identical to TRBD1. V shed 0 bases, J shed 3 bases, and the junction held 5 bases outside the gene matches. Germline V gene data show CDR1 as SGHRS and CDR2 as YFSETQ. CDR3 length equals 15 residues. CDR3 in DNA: TGCGCCAGCAGCTTGGAGCGACAGGGTGACACTGAAGCTTTCTTT. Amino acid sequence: CASSLERQGDTEAFF.

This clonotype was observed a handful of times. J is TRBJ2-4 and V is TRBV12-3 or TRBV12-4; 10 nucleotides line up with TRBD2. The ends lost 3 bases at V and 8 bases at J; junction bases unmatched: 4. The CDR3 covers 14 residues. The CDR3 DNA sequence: TGTGCCAGCAGTTTCGCTCTAGCGGGAGACATTCAGTACTTC. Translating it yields CASSFALAGDIQYF.

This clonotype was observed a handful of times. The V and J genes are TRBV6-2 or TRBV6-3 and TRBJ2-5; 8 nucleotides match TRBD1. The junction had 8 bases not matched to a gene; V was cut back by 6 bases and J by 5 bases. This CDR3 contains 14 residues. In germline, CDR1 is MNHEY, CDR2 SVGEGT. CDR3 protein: CASRFQGARETQYF. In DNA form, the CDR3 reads TGTGCCAGCAGATTTCAGGGGGCCCGGGAGACCCAGTACTTC.

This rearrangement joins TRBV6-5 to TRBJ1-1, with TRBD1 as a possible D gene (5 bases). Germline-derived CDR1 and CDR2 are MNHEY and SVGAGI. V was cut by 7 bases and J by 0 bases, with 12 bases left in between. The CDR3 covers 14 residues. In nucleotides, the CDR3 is TGTGCCAGCAAACCACGGGGGTTGAACACTGAAGCTTTCTTT. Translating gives CASKPRGLNTEAFF.

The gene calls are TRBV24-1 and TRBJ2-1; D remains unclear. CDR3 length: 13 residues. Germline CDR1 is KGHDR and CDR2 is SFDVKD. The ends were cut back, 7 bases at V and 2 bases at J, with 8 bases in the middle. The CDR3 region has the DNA TGTGCCACCAGCCCTGGGGCCTACAATGAGCAGTTCTTC. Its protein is CATSPGAYNEQFF.

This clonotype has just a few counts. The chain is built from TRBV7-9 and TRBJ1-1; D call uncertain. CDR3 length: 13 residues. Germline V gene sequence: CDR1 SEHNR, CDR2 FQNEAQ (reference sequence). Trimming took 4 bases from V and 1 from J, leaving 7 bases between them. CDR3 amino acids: CASSSGTNTEAFF. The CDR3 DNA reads TGTGCCAGCAGCTCAGGAACGAACACTGAAGCTTTCTTT.

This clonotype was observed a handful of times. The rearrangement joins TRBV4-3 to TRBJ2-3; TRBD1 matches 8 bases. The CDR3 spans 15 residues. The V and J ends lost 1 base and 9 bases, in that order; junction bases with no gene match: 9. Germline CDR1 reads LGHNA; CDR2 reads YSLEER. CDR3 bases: TGCGCCAGCAGCCAAGGGGAGGTCGACAGGGGAACGCAGTATTTT. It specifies CASSQGEVDRGTQYF.

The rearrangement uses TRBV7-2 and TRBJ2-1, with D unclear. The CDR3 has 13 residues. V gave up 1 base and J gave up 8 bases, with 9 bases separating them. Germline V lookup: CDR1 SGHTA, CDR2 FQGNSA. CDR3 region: CASSLGRNDEQFF. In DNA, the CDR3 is TGTGCCAGCAGCTTAGGCAGGAACGATGAGCAGTTCTTC.

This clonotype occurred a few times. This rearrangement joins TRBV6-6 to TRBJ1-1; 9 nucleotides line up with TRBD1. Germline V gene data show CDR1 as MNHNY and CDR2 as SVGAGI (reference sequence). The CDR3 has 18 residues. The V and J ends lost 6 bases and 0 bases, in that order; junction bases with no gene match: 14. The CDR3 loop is CASRRLTGGKSMNTEAFF. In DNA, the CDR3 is TGTGCCAGCAGACGTTTGACAGGGGGAAAATCCATGAACACTGAAGCTTTCTTT.

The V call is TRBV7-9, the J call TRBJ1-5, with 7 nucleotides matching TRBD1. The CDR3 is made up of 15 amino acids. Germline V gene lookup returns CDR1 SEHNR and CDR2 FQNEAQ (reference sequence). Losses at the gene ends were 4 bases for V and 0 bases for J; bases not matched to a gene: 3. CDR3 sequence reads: CASSSGQNSNQPQHF. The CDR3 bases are TGTGCCAGCAGCTCGGGACAGAATAGCAATCAGCCCCAGCATTTT. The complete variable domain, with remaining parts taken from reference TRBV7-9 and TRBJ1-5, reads DTGVSQNPRHKITKRGQNVTFRCDPISEHNRLYWYRQTLGQGPEFLTYFQNEAQLEKSRLLSDRFSAERPKGSFSTLEIQRTEQGDSAMYLCASSSGQNSNQPQHFGDGTRLSIL.

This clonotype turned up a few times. CDR3: CASSLGPGVTTYEQYF. Here the CDR3 DNA reads TGTGCCAGCAGCTTAGGACCCGGTGTGACGACCTACGAGCAGTACTTC. This sequence joins TRBV11-2 and TRBJ2-7; no firm D call. The CDR3 runs to 16 residues. Germline assignment: CDR1 SGHAT and CDR2 FQNNGV. The ends were cut back, 1 base at V and 2 bases at J, with 15 bases in the middle.